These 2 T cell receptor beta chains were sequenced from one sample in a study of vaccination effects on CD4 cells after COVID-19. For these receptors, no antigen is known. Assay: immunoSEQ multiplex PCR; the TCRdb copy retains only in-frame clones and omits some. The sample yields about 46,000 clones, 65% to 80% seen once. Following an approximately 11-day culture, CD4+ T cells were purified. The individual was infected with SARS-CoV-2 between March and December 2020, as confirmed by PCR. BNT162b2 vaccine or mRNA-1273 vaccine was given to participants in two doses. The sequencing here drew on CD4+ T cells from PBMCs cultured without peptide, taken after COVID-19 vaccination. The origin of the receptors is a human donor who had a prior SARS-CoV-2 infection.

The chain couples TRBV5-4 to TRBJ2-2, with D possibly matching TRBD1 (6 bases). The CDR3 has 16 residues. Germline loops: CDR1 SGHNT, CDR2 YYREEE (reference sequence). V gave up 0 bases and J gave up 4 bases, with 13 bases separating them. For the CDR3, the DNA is TGTGCCAGCAGCTTGGGAGGGGGAATAAGCACCGGGGAGCTGTTTTTT. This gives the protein CASSLGGGISTGELFF.

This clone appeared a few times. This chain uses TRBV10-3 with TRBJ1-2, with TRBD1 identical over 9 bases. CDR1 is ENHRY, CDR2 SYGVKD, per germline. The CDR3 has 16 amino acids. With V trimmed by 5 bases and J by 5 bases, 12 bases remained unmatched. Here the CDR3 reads CAISSSRDREGYGYTF. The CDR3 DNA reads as TGTGCCATCAGTTCGTCCCGGGACAGGGAGGGTTATGGCTACACCTTC.